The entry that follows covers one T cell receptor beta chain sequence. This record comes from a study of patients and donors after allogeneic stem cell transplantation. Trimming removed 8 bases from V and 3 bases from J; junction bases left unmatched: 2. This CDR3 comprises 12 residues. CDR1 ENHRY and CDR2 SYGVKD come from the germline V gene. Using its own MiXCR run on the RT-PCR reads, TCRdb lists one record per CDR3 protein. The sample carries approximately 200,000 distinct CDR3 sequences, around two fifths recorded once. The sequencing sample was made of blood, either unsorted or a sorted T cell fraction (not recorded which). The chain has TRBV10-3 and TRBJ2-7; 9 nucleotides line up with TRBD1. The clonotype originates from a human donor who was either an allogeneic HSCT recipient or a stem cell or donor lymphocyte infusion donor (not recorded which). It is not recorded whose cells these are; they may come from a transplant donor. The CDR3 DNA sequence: TGTGCCATCTCGACAGGGGGCTACGAGCAGTACTTC. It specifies CAISTGGYEQYF.